The rows below give T cell receptor beta chains drawn from one sample of a study of blood T cell repertoires in COVID-19. Sequencing used immunoSEQ multiplex PCR; TCRdb keeps in-frame clones, though not all of them. The table records about 180,000 clones, around 89% of them present only once. Material for sequencing was peripheral blood. Source of these receptors: a man aged 18 to 30 who had recovered from COVID-19. CDR3s include the opening cysteine and the closing phenylalanine or tryptophan. The order of the fields is D gene, J gene, V gene, clone size, CDR3 DNA, CDR3 protein. D genes are given only for firm matches. A row's size may be missing; if present it is once, few, many or a size class.

- TRBJ1-1 TRBV6-5 once TGTGCCAGCAGTTACAGGGGCAGATTGAACACTGAAGCTTTCTTT CASSYRGRLNTEAFF
TRBD2 TRBJ2-1 TRBV14 - TGTGCCAGCAGCCTGGCGGGGGTCTACAATGAGCAGTTCTTC CASSLAGVYNEQFF
TRBD2 TRBJ2-5 TRBV5-1 - TGCGCCAGCAGCTCCGTGGGGGGGGAGACCCAGTACTTC CASSSVGGETQYF
TRBD2 TRBJ2-7 TRBV2 - TGTGCCAGCAGTGAGGTAGCGGGAGGACAGGACGAGCAGTACTTC CASSEVAGGQDEQYF
- TRBJ1-4 TRBV14 - TGTGCCAGCAGATCCGACGGGAATGAAAAACTGTTTTTT CASRSDGNEKLFF
- TRBJ1-6 TRBV10-2 - TGCGCCAGCAGTGAACAGACCGGGACATATAATTCACCCCTCCACTTT CASSEQTGTYNSPLHF
- TRBJ2-7 TRBV27 - TGTGCCAGCAGTTTCCAGGGGCCCCGCGAGCAGTACTTC CASSFQGPREQYF
TRBD2 TRBJ2-1 TRBV28 - TGTGCCAGCAGTTTATCCGGGACTAGCTACAATGAGCAGTTCTTC CASSLSGTSYNEQFF
TRBD2 TRBJ2-1 TRBV28 once TGTGCCAGCAGCACCCCCTATAGCGGGGAGAGCTCCTACAATGAGCAGTTCTTC CASSTPYSGESSYNEQFF
- TRBJ1-1 TRBV5-1 few TGCGCCAGCAGCTCCTTTGGGGGCGACACTGAAGCTTTCTTT CASSSFGGDTEAFF
TRBD1 TRBJ1-2 TRBV5-6 - TGTGCCAGCAGCTTCTCCGGGACAGGGGTGTACTACACCTTC CASSFSGTGVYYTF
TRBD1 TRBJ2-7 TRBV4-3 - TGCGCCAGCAGCCAAGGCATTTCCACTGGACAGGGTTACGAGCAGTACTTC CASSQGISTGQGYEQYF
- TRBJ1-1 TRBV4-3 few TGCGCCAGCAGCCACGGGTTCACTGAAGCTTTCTTT CASSHGFTEAFF
TRBD1 TRBJ2-2 TRBV28 - TGTGCCACCGAGGGGGCTAACACCGGGGAGCTGTTTTTT CATEGANTGELFF
TRBD2 TRBJ2-3 TRBV3-1/TRBV3-2 - TGTGCCAGCAGCCAAGTCCTTCGGGCGGGGGGTCTCTCTACAGATACGCAGTATTTT CASSQVLRAGGLSTDTQYF
- TRBJ1-3 TRBV7-2 - TGTGCCAGCAGCCCCGCCCTGGCAGGGATCGGTGGAAACACCATATATTTT CASSPALAGIGGNTIYF
TRBD1 TRBJ2-5 TRBV19 - TGTGCCAGTAGGGATAACAGGGGAGCGCGGGAGACCCAGTACTTC CASRDNRGARETQYF
- TRBJ2-7 TRBV18 - TGTGCCAGCTCACCAGTCGAAGGGGATCTGGACGAGCAGTACTTC CASSPVEGDLDEQYF
TRBD1 TRBJ2-7 TRBV29-1 - TGCAGCGCATTACAGGGGGCTAACTACGAGCAGTACTTC CSALQGANYEQYF
- TRBJ2-5 TRBV30 - TGTGCCTGGAGCCAGGGGAGAGAGACCCAGTACTTC CAWSQGRETQYF
TRBD1 TRBJ1-2 TRBV9 - TGTGCCAGCAGCCCATCCGGGACAGGAATCTATGGCTACACCTTC CASSPSGTGIYGYTF
TRBD1 TRBJ1-3 TRBV27 - TGTGCCAGCAGGTCGACAGGGGAAAACACCATATATTTT CASRSTGENTIYF
TRBD1 TRBJ1-2 TRBV5-6 - TGTGCCAGCAGCTTAACGACAGGGGGCGGCTATGGCTACACCTTC CASSLTTGGGYGYTF
- TRBJ2-7 TRBV5-4 once TGTGCCAGCAGCCCCGGGACCTCCGGAGGGTACGAGCAGTACTTC CASSPGTSGGYEQYF
- TRBJ2-7 TRBV27 - TGTGCCAGCAGCACGCCGAACAGGGTGGCCGAGCAGTACTTC CASSTPNRVAEQYF
- TRBJ2-2 TRBV6-5 - TGTGCCAGCAGTACGGGACTGCAAACCGGGGAGCTGTTTTTT CASSTGLQTGELFF
- TRBJ2-6 TRBV9 - TGTGCCAGCAGCGTAGCCGGAGACCGCTCTGGGGCCAACGTCCTGACTTTC CASSVAGDRSGANVLTF
TRBD1 TRBJ2-2 TRBV19 - TGTGCCAGTAGAGGAAGGACAGGGATATGGAACACCGGGGAGCTGTTTTTT CASRGRTGIWNTGELFF
- TRBJ2-7 TRBV6-6 - TGTGCCAGCAGTCTCGGAGGACTTCTCGTCTCCTACGAGCAGTACTTC CASSLGGLLVSYEQYF
- TRBJ2-6 TRBV27 - TGTGCCAGCAGTCCCTGGGGAGCGGGGGCCAACGTCCTGACTTTC CASSPWGAGANVLTF
- TRBJ2-3 TRBV9 - TGTGCCAGCAGCGTAAGCGCAGATACGCAGTATTTT CASSVSADTQYF
TRBD1 TRBJ1-2 TRBV19 - TGTGCCAGTAGTACCGGGACAGATTATGGCTACACCTTC CASSTGTDYGYTF
TRBD1 TRBJ1-1 TRBV5-4 - TGTGCCAGCAGGGGACAGGGGAACACTGAAGCTTTCTTT CASRGQGNTEAFF
- TRBJ1-1 TRBV28 - TGTGCCAGCAGTGGACAGAGGAACACTGAAGCTTTCTTT CASSGQRNTEAFF
TRBD2 TRBJ2-1 TRBV18 - TGTGCCAGCTCACCCTCAGCGGGAGGAGGAAATGAGCAGTTCTTC CASSPSAGGGNEQFF
TRBD2 TRBJ2-7 TRBV3-1/TRBV3-2 - TGTGCCAGCAGCCCAGGCCTAGCGGGGTACGAGCAGTACTTC CASSPGLAGYEQYF
- TRBJ2-1 TRBV5-8 - TGTGCCAGCAGCTTGAGACAAGTCTCCTACAATGAGCAGTTCTTC CASSLRQVSYNEQFF
- TRBJ1-1 TRBV7-2 - TGTGCCAGCAGCTCTTCCTTCTTGAACACTGAAGCTTTCTTT CASSSSFLNTEAFF
TRBD2 TRBJ2-2 TRBV10-1 - TGCGCCAGCAGTGGGCTAGCGGGAGAGACCACCGGGGAGCTGTTTTTT CASSGLAGETTGELFF
- TRBJ2-2 TRBV21-1 - TGTGCCAACAGGGACATCCCGAACACCGGGGAGCTGTTTTTT CANRDIPNTGELFF
- TRBJ1-2 TRBV28 - TGTGCCAGCAGTTTTTCAGTGAGCTACACCTTC CASSFSVSYTF
TRBD1 TRBJ1-4 TRBV9 - TGTGCCAGCAGCGCCTCCATCGGACAGGGGGCGGGTGAAAAACTGTTTTTT CASSASIGQGAGEKLFF
TRBD2 TRBJ2-7 TRBV6-5 - TGTGCCAGCAGTTACTCGGGGGGTAGCGGGCTCTACGAGCAGTACTTC CASSYSGGSGLYEQYF
TRBD2 TRBJ2-1 TRBV27 once TGTGCCAGCAGTTTGGCGACTAGCGGGAGTAGAGAGCAGTTCTTC CASSLATSGSREQFF
TRBD1 TRBJ2-2 TRBV18 - TGTGCCAGCTCACCCTCCGACAGGGTCAACACCGGGGAGCTGTTTTTT CASSPSDRVNTGELFF
- TRBJ2-1 TRBV30 - TGTGCCTGGGGGGAGTTAAGCTCCTACAATGAGCAGTTCTTC CAWGELSSYNEQFF
TRBD1 TRBJ1-1 TRBV12-5 - TGTGCTAGTGGTTTGGACAGGGGCGCGAACACTGAAGCTTTCTTT CASGLDRGANTEAFF
- TRBJ1-4 TRBV7-9 few TGTGCCAGCAGCTTAGTAACAGGGAATGAAAAACTGTTTTTT CASSLVTGNEKLFF
TRBD2 TRBJ2-3 TRBV6-6 - TGTGCCAGCAGTTATAGCGGGAGTACCACAGATACGCAGTATTTT CASSYSGSTTDTQYF
- TRBJ2-3 TRBV5-1 - TGCGCCAGCAGTGAGCTAGCGAGGCTGACAGATACGCAGTATTTT CASSELARLTDTQYF
- TRBJ1-1 TRBV28 once TGTGCCAGCAGCCGTACAGGGTATAAAGCTTTCTTT CASSRTGYKAFF
- TRBJ1-2 TRBV19 - TGTGCCAGTAGTATCCGGGTCGGGGGCTACACCTTC CASSIRVGGYTF